The T cell receptor beta chain described here comes from a study of spatial heterogeneity in lung cancer. To note about this clonotype: Its specificity is unknown. Little can be read into the size of this beta chain, an off-target read in a library designed for alpha chains.

Whole-study findings and limits: Tumor mutation counts were tracked by expanded intratumoral alpha and beta TCR counts.

This sample's time point: sample taken at primary tumor resection. TCRdb re-analysed the 5' RACE reads in MiXCR, keeping a single row per CDR3 protein. The sample lists thousands of distinct CDR3 sequences; 49% were seen once. The receptor was derived from a male donor with early-stage non-small cell lung cancer. The input for sequencing was lung tumor tissue, taken at surgery.

DNA for the CDR3: TGTGCCAGCATACTCGGACAGTACACCGGGGAGCTGTTTTTT. This encodes CASILGQYTGELFF. The gene calls are TRBV5-6 and TRBJ2-2; tentatively, D is TRBD1 (6 bases). Germline V CDR1 and CDR2: SGHDT, YYEEEE. The CDR3 covers 14 residues. The ends were cut back, 6 bases at V and 3 bases at J, with 12 bases in the middle.